The 18 T cell receptor beta chains presented below share a single source sample, sequenced in a study of CD4+ T cells in melanoma. The repertoire was sequenced with immunoSEQ multiplex PCR; TCRdb's copy has only in-frame clones and lacks some. The table has about 120,000 clones, roughly 90% seen once; the top ten hold 3.3%. The sample was peripheral blood. The receptors come from a human donor with melanoma.

The chain joins TRBV7-9 to TRBJ1-3, with D possibly TRBD1 on 6 matching bases. V gave up 2 bases and J gave up 2 bases, with 7 bases separating them. Germline V gives CDR1 SEHNR, CDR2 FQNEAQ (reference sequence). The CDR3 totals 14 residues. The CDR3 loop reads CASSLQGTGNTIYF. In DNA, the CDR3 is TGTGCCAGCAGCTTACAGGGGACTGGAAACACCATATATTTT.

This chain joins TRBV5-1 and TRBJ2-2, with no clear D. The length of the CDR3 is 15 residues. The V end lost 7 bases, the J end lost 0 bases, and 13 bases lay between the germline ends. Germline loops: CDR1 SGHRS, CDR2 YFSETQ. CDR3: CASSRKLANTGELFF. CDR3 coding DNA: TGCGCCAGCTCCAGAAAGCTCGCGAACACCGGGGAGCTGTTTTTT. Using reference TRBV5-1 and TRBJ2-2 for the parts outside the CDR3, the full variable domain is KAGVTQTPRYLIKTRGQQVTLSCSPISGHRSVSWYQQTPGQGLQFLFEYFSETQRNKGNFPGRFSGRQFSNSRSEMNVSTLELGDSALYLCASSRKLANTGELFFGEGSRLTVL.

The V and J genes are TRBV19 and TRBJ2-2; TRBD2 aligns across 14 bases. Germline lookup yields CDR1 LNHDA and CDR2 SQIVND (reference sequence). The CDR3 runs to 16 residues. With 6 bases clipped from V and 6 bases from J, the junction kept 6 bases outside the gene matches. The CDR3, as DNA: TGTGCCAGTAGCCTAGGGACTAGCGGGAGCCCCGGGGAGCTGTTTTTT. It encodes CASSLGTSGSPGELFF. Based on the CDR3 plus reference TRBV19 and TRBJ2-2, the full variable domain is DGGITQSPKYLFRKEGQNVTLSCEQNLNHDAMYWYRQDPGQGLRLIYYSQIVNDFQKGDIAEGYSVSREKKESFPLTVTSAQKNPTAFYLCASSLGTSGSPGELFFGEGSRLTVL.

This clone was seen a single time. CDR3 loop: CASSPPGLNTGELFF. CDR3 nucleotide sequence: TGTGCCAGCTCACCACCGGGACTGAACACCGGGGAGCTGTTTTTT. This chain uses TRBV18 with TRBJ2-2; TRBD2 might be the D (6 bases). V was cut by 0 bases and J by 1 base, with 6 bases left in between. Germline CDR1 reads KGHSH; CDR2 reads LQKENI. This CDR3 is 15 amino acids long. Supplemented by reference TRBV18 and TRBJ2-2, the full variable domain reads NAGVMQNPRHLVRRRGQEARLRCSPMKGHSHVYWYRQLPEEGLKFMVYLQKENIIDESGMPKERFSAEFPKEGPSILRIQQVVRGDSAAYFCASSPPGLNTGELFFGEGSRLTVL.

This chain connects TRBV4-2 to TRBJ1-4; 9 bases match TRBD1. V shed 4 bases and J 0 bases; nucleotides not matched to a gene: 15. The CDR3 extends over 20 amino acids. Germline V gene lookup returns CDR1 LGHNA and CDR2 YNFKEQ. In DNA form, the CDR3 reads TGTGCCAGCAGCCGCGCAGCCACAGGGGGCGCGGGTGCAACTAATGAAAAACTGTTTTTT. Encoded protein: CASSRAATGGAGATNEKLFF.

The chain couples TRBV28 to TRBJ2-2, with 8 bases matching TRBD1. Germline V gene lookup returns CDR1 MDHEN and CDR2 SYDVKM. CDR3 size: 17 residues. V was clipped by 6 bases and J by 7 bases; unmatched bases: 16. The CDR3 nucleotides read TGTGCCAGCAGATGGGATTTCGACAGGGGTGTCGGCGGGGAGCTGTTTTTT. It is translated as CASRWDFDRGVGGELFF.

This rearrangement joins TRBV5-6 to TRBJ1-2; a weak D match, TRBD1 (5 bases). The CDR3 has 13 residues. The V end was cut by 1 base, the J end by 7 bases, with 11 bases between. The germline V gene has CDR1 SGHDT and CDR2 YYEEEE. The CDR3 sequence: CASSLRRGSGYTF. The CDR3 coding sequence is TGTGCCAGCAGCTTGAGGAGGGGTTCTGGCTACACCTTC.

The V call is TRBV9, the J call TRBJ2-6, with D uncertain. The germline gives CDR1 SGDLS, CDR2 YYNGEE. The CDR3 contains 15 residues. Trimming removed 0 bases at V and 1 base at J, with 5 bases between. CDR3 sequence: CASSVGGSGANVLTF. The DNA for the CDR3 is TGTGCCAGCAGCGTAGGGGGTTCTGGGGCCAACGTCCTGACTTTC.

The chain joins TRBV7-2 to TRBJ2-7; the D gene is possibly TRBD1 (6 bases). The length of the CDR3 is 13 residues. V was clipped by 1 base and J by 5 bases, with 9 bases between them. Per germline, CDR1 SGHTA and CDR2 FQGNSA. In DNA, the CDR3 is TGTGCCAGCAGCTTAGTTCCAGGGGACGAGCAGTACTTC. It translates to CASSLVPGDEQYF.

The V and J genes are TRBV5-8 and TRBJ1-6; D gene ambiguous. CDR3 length: 13 amino acids. Germline assignment: CDR1 SGHTS and CDR2 YDEGEE. Trimming pared 4 bases from V and 6 bases from J, leaving 8 bases between. The CDR3 DNA reads as TGTGCCAGCAGCCTAAGACGTAATTCACCCCTCCACTTT. It specifies CASSLRRNSPLHF.

This sequence joins TRBV18 and TRBJ2-5; D is perhaps TRBD2 (5 bases). The CDR3 runs to 15 residues. Germline CDR1 KGHSH, CDR2 LQKENI. V gave up 3 bases and J gave up 3 bases, with 14 bases separating them. CDR3 loop: CASSPFTGVEETQYF. In DNA form, the CDR3 reads TGTGCCAGCTCACCCTTTACCGGGGTGGAAGAGACCCAGTACTTC. The whole variable domain, filled in from reference TRBV18 and TRBJ2-5, reads NAGVMQNPRHLVRRRGQEARLRCSPMKGHSHVYWYRQLPEEGLKFMVYLQKENIIDESGMPKERFSAEFPKEGPSILRIQQVVRGDSAAYFCASSPFTGVEETQYFGPGTRLLVL.

The chain couples TRBV5-4 to TRBJ2-1; 12 nucleotides agree with TRBD2. Germline CDR1 is SGHNT and CDR2 is YYREEE (reference sequence). The CDR3 sequence is 15 residues long. Trimming cost V 4 bases and J 3 bases; bases outside gene matches: 2. The CDR3: CASSLTSGGYNEQFF. The DNA for the CDR3 is TGTGCCAGCAGCCTGACTAGCGGGGGCTACAATGAGCAGTTCTTC.

The V call is TRBV11-2, the J call TRBJ1-1; no firm D call. Per the germline V gene, CDR1 is SGHAT and CDR2 is FQNNGV. Deletions cut 1 base from V and 0 bases from J, with 12 bases between. This CDR3 has 16 amino acids. The chain's CDR3 is CASSLGPGLLNTEAFF. CDR3 coding DNA: TGTGCCAGCAGCTTAGGCCCCGGACTCTTGAACACTGAAGCTTTCTTT. Supplemented by reference TRBV11-2 and TRBJ1-1, the full variable domain reads EAGVAQSPRYKIIEKRQSVAFWCNPISGHATLYWYQQILGQGPKLLIQFQNNGVVDDSQLPKDRFSAERLKGVDSTLKIQPAKLEDSAVYLCASSLGPGLLNTEAFFGQGTRLTVV.

This clone was seen a single time. V and J are TRBV5-1 and TRBJ1-2; D is ambiguous. Trimming pared 0 bases from V and 8 bases from J, leaving 14 bases between. Germline V gene sequence: CDR1 SGHRS, CDR2 YFSETQ. The CDR3 has 14 amino acids. Written as DNA, the CDR3 is TGCGCCAGCAGCTTGGACCTTTTTCTCGGAGGCTACACCTTC. Residues: CASSLDLFLGGYTF.

The chain has TRBV6-1 and TRBJ2-3; D possibly corresponds to TRBD2 (6 bases). Germline V gene lookup returns CDR1 MNHNS and CDR2 SASEGT. The V end lost 6 bases, the J end lost 5 bases, and 15 bases lay between the germline ends. This CDR3 is 14 amino acids long. The CDR3 DNA reads TGTGCCAGCAGGATCGCGCGGGAAGGAGATACGCAGTATTTT. This codes for CASRIAREGDTQYF.

The chain recombines TRBV4-3 with TRBJ1-6; tentative D call: TRBD1 (6 bases). Germline CDR1 and CDR2: LGHNA and YSLEER. The CDR3 sequence is 15 residues long. V gave up 3 bases and J gave up 6 bases, with 12 bases separating them. DNA of the CDR3: TGCGCCAGCAGCCATACCGGGACAAGTAATTCACCCCTCCACTTT. It is translated as CASSHTGTSNSPLHF.

The chain employs TRBV11-1 and TRBJ2-3, with D possibly called TRBD1 or TRBD2 (5 bases each). The CDR3 sequence is 16 residues long. V was cut by 5 bases and J by 0 bases, with 15 bases left in between. Germline CDR1 reads SGHAT; CDR2 reads FQDESV (reference sequence). Written as DNA, the CDR3 is TGTGCCAGCAGCCCGCCCCGGGGCCGGAGCACAGATACGCAGTATTTT. It yields the protein CASSPPRGRSTDTQYF.

The chain uses TRBV18 and TRBJ2-7, with 10 positions matching TRBD2. CDR3 length: 18 amino acids. Germline V CDR1 and CDR2: KGHSH, LQKENI. The J segment lost 2 bases and the V segment lost 6 bases, leaving 16 bases of the junction unmatched. The CDR3, as DNA: TGTGCCAGCTCCCCCCGGACTAGCGGATCCACCGGGACCTACGAGCAGTACTTC. As protein: CASSPRTSGSTGTYEQYF.